The 11 T cell receptor beta chains below were found in one sample sequenced in a study of OX40 agonist ivuxolimab in advanced cancers. Clones were read by immunoSEQ multiplex PCR, and TCRdb kept only the in-frame ones, dropping some. Altogether 60,000 to 80,000 clones are present, roughly three quarters being singletons, with the ten largest covering 5%. Here the sequenced sample was CD4+ or CD8+ T cells sorted from blood, taken in a trial of the OX40 agonist ivuxolimab. These receptors all come from an adult with an advanced solid tumor such as melanoma, head and neck, liver or kidney cancer.

This chain uses TRBV7-3 with TRBJ2-1, with 10 bases matching TRBD2. Germline V CDR1 and CDR2: SGHTA, FQGTGA. The CDR3 has 15 residues. V gave up 4 bases and J gave up 4 bases; unmatched junction bases: 4. The CDR3 DNA reads TGTGCCAGCAGCTCCTCTAGCGGGAGTTACAATGAGCAGTTCTTC. This sequence encodes CASSSSSGSYNEQFF.

This clone was picked up one time. The J gene is TRBJ1-5, the V gene TRBV2, with TRBD1 as a possible D gene (6 bases). The germline gives CDR1 SNHLY, CDR2 FYNNEI. The V and J ends lost 7 bases and 0 bases respectively, with 13 bases between them. The CDR3 has 15 amino acids. The CDR3 DNA reads TGTGCCAGCAATGGGGGGCTCTATAGCAATCAGCCCCAGCATTTT. This gives the protein CASNGGLYSNQPQHF.

The chain couples TRBV28 to TRBJ2-3; no reliable D call. Between the trimmed V and J ends, which lost 5 bases and 2 bases, there was a span of 5 bases. Germline V gene sequence: CDR1 MDHEN, CDR2 SYDVKM. The CDR3 is 12 amino acids. The CDR3 DNA reads TGTGCCAGCAGTCCGAACACAGATACGCAGTATTTT. Translated, it gives CASSPNTDTQYF.

This clone was detected a few times. The chain employs TRBV19 and TRBJ2-7; TRBD2 might be the D (5 bases). Germline CDR1 is LNHDA and CDR2 is SQIVND (reference sequence). V was trimmed by 9 bases and J by 3 bases, leaving 24 bases between them. The CDR3 is 16 residues long. CDR3 loop: CASSRELSGVGYEQYF. CDR3 nucleotides: TGTGCCAGCAGTCGGGAACTGTCAGGTGTCGGCTACGAGCAGTACTTC.

J is TRBJ1-2 and V is TRBV30, with 9 positions matching TRBD1. In germline, CDR1 is GTSNPN, CDR2 SVGIG (reference sequence). There are 13 residues in the CDR3. The V and J ends lost 6 bases and 7 bases, in that order; junction bases with no gene match: 9. This chain's CDR3 is CACLRTGEVGYTF. Here the CDR3 DNA reads TGTGCCTGCCTTAGGACAGGGGAGGTTGGCTACACCTTC.

The chain has TRBV27 and TRBJ1-6; unclear D gene. The CDR3 extends over 13 amino acids. V lost 3 bases, J lost 7 bases, and 7 bases lay in between. In germline, CDR1 is MNHEY, CDR2 SMNVEV (reference sequence). CDR3 sequence reads: CASSLTANSPLHF. CDR3 nucleotide sequence: TGTGCCAGCAGTTTGACCGCAAATTCACCCCTCCACTTT.

The CDR3 DNA sequence: TGTGCCAGCAGAGAGGGTTCCTATGGCTACACCTTC. The encoded protein is CASREGSYGYTF. The rearrangement links TRBV2 to TRBJ1-2, with D unresolved. This CDR3 contains 12 residues. In germline, CDR1 is SNHLY, CDR2 FYNNEI. Trimming stripped 6 bases from V and 4 bases from J, with 9 bases between.

The chain carries TRBV6-5 and TRBJ2-7; tentative D call: TRBD1 (5 bases). This CDR3 is built from 15 residues. Per germline, CDR1 MNHEY and CDR2 SVGAGI. V was cut by 5 bases and J by 1 base, with 15 bases left in between. The CDR3 DNA reads as TGTGCCAGCAGTCGAACAGGTTCTCGTTCCTACGAGCAGTACTTC. Protein product: CASSRTGSRSYEQYF.

The chain links TRBV21-1 to TRBJ1-2; the table names TRBD1, a call not compared with the DNA. TRBV21-1 is given as a pseudogene. The CDR3 sequence is 15 residues long. The CDR3 spells CASSKAADNNYGYTF. CDR3 DNA sequence: TGTGCCAGCAGCAAAGCAGCTGACAATAACTATGGCTACACCTTC.

The genes are TRBV6-1 and TRBJ1-1, with TRBD1 as a possible D gene (6 bases). The CDR3 contains 15 residues. V dropped 6 bases and J dropped 3 bases, with 17 bases sitting between them. Germline V gives CDR1 MNHNS, CDR2 SASEGT. The CDR3 nucleotides read TGTGCCAGCAGACCGGACAGCCCAGGGGACACTGAAGCTTTCTTT. This gives the protein CASRPDSPGDTEAFF.

The rearrangement joins TRBV19 to TRBJ2-7; either TRBD1 or TRBD2 may fit D (5 bases each). The CDR3 runs 14 residues. Germline lookup yields CDR1 LNHDA and CDR2 SQIVND (reference sequence). Trimming removed 3 bases from V and 2 bases from J, with 11 bases in between. In nucleotides, the CDR3 is TGTGCCAGTAGTATCCGAGGGGTTACCTACGAGCAGTACTTC. Protein product: CASSIRGVTYEQYF.